A single sample gave rise to the 26 T cell receptor beta chains below, sequenced in a study of regulatory T cells in long-lasting Graves disease. Indicated time point: newly diagnosed GD, antithyroid drugs for less than 3 months. PBMC-extracted RNA yielded the TCR library. Sequencing libraries for TCR beta were prepared with iRepertoire HTBI primers and Arm-PCR of CDR3 regions. TCRdb analysed the multiplex PCR reads with MiXCR anew, one entry per CDR3 protein. The repertoire includes 450,000 to 500,000 distinct CDR3 sequences, about 17% of them detected once, and 12% sits in the top ten. Another study also made use of these data, one on T cells in Graves' hyperthyroidism and ophthalmopathy.

The source material was peripheral blood mononuclear cells (PBMCs), sampled at new diagnosis, from a patient treated with antithyroid drugs. These receptor sequences come from a man in his forties or fifties with Graves disease.

As regards this clonotype: A much larger clone lies one base from this, so it may be a read error. The V gene is TRBV9, the J gene TRBJ2-1; D may be TRBD2 (6 bases). From germline, CDR1 is SGDLS and CDR2 YYNGEE. Trimming stripped 0 bases from V and 5 bases from J, with 6 bases between. CDR3 length equals 13 residues. In nucleotides, the CDR3 is TGTGCCAGCAGCGTAGAGCGGGACAATGAGCAGTTCTTC. Protein: CASSVERDNEQFF.

On this clonotype itself: Given a much more abundant clone one base away, this may be a read error. V gene TRBV5-1 combines with J gene TRBJ2-2; D may be TRBD2 (5 bases). Germline lookup yields CDR1 SGHRS and CDR2 YFSETQ. The CDR3 runs 14 residues. The V and J ends lost 0 bases and 6 bases respectively, with 9 bases between them. CDR3 sequence (DNA): TGCGCCAGCAGCTTGGTCGGAGGACCCGGGGAGCTGTTTTTT. Encoded protein: CASSLVGGPGELFF.

The rearrangement links TRBV29-1 to TRBJ2-7, with 7 bases matching TRBD2. J was trimmed by 5 bases and V by 8 bases; bases with no gene match: 9. CDR1 SQVTM and CDR2 ANQGSEA come from the germline V gene. The length of the CDR3 is 12 residues. Here the CDR3 reads CSRGEGGHEQYF. The CDR3 region has the DNA TGCAGCCGGGGGGAGGGTGGCCACGAGCAGTACTTC.

This clonotype occurred many times. V usage is TRBV5-1 and J usage is TRBJ1-5; TRBD1 is a possible D gene (6 bases). Germline CDR1 reads SGHRS; CDR2 reads YFSETQ. The germline V and J ends were trimmed by 8 bases and 2 bases, with 11 bases remaining between them. The CDR3 has 13 residues. The CDR3 DNA sequence: TGCGCCAGAGGGGGGGGCCGCAATCAGCCCCAGCATTTT. Translating it yields CARGGGRNQPQHF.

The table lists this clonotype with many counts. CDR3 loop: CASGPGPNTEAFF. The CDR3 DNA reads as TGTGCTAGTGGCCCCGGCCCGAACACTGAAGCTTTCTTT. This rearrangement joins TRBV12-5 to TRBJ1-1; D is uncertain. Trimming left V 6 bases short and J 1 base short, with 9 bases between. This CDR3 region has 13 residues. The germline V gene encodes CDR1 LGHNT and CDR2 FRNRAP.

The sample holds a few counts of this clonotype. V usage is TRBV7-3 and J usage is TRBJ2-1, with D hard to call. The CDR3 spans 15 residues. The germline CDR1 and CDR2 sequences are SGHTA and FQGTGA. V lost 2 bases and J lost 0, with 8 bases in between. The CDR3 loop reads CASSLHTGSYNEQFF. The CDR3 DNA is TGTGCCAGCAGCTTACACACGGGCTCCTACAATGAGCAGTTCTTC.

This clonotype occurred many times. This chain connects TRBV2 to TRBJ2-1; 7 bases match TRBD2. V dropped 4 bases and J dropped 5; count of bases not matched to a gene: 5. This CDR3 has 14 amino acids. CDR1 is SNHLY and CDR2 is FYNNEI in the germline V gene. CDR3 residues: CASSGSGMNNEQFF. CDR3 DNA sequence: TGTGCCAGCAGTGGAAGCGGGATGAACAATGAGCAGTTCTTC.

This clonotype was detected many times. The chain carries TRBV27 and TRBJ2-2; the D is unclear. Germline assignment: CDR1 MNHEY and CDR2 SMNVEV (reference sequence). With 2 bases removed from V and 2 bases from J, the gap between germline ends came to 9 bases. This CDR3 comprises 15 residues. The CDR3 here is CASSLKTPNTGELFF. In DNA, the CDR3 is TGTGCCAGCAGTTTAAAGACGCCTAACACCGGGGAGCTGTTTTTT.

The CDR3 protein is CASSLGLAGKQYF. The CDR3, as DNA: TGTGCCAGCAGCTTAGGACTAGCGGGAAAGCAGTACTTC. The chain has TRBV11-2 and TRBJ2-7; 11 bases are a match to TRBD2. Losses at the gene ends were 1 base for V and 8 bases for J; bases not matched to a gene: 1. This CDR3 contains 13 residues. The germline gives CDR1 SGHAT, CDR2 FQNNGV. Combining the CDR3 with reference TRBV11-2 and TRBJ2-7 gives the whole variable domain EAGVAQSPRYKIIEKRQSVAFWCNPISGHATLYWYQQILGQGPKLLIQFQNNGVVDDSQLPKDRFSAERLKGVDSTLKIQPAKLEDSAVYLCASSLGLAGKQYFGPGTRLTVT.

This clonotype was picked up many times. CDR3 nucleotide sequence: TGTGCCAGCAGTAGCAGGACAGGGGGCTCCTACAATGAGCAGTTCTTC. Its protein product is CASSSRTGGSYNEQFF. V gene TRBV2 combines with J gene TRBJ2-1; 10 bases are a match to TRBD1. Trimming took 5 bases from V and 0 from J; bases not matched to a gene: 4. CDR1 SNHLY and CDR2 FYNNEI come from the germline V gene. This CDR3 comprises 16 residues.

This clonotype showed up many times. The V call is TRBV5-1, the J call TRBJ2-7; D not certain. V dropped 4 bases and J dropped 7 bases, with 21 bases sitting between them. This CDR3 has 15 amino acids. The germline V gene encodes CDR1 SGHRS and CDR2 YFSETQ. CDR3 amino acids: CASSTRSSPEREQYF. The CDR3 bases are TGCGCCAGCAGCACGAGGTCTTCTCCCGAGCGAGAGCAGTACTTC.

V is TRBV20-1 and J is TRBJ2-1; 11 bases align to TRBD2. The V and J ends lost 8 bases and 5 bases, in that order; junction bases with no gene match: 8. Germline loops: CDR1 DFQATT, CDR2 SNEGSKA (reference sequence). The CDR3 is 14 amino acids. The CDR3 nucleotides read TGCAGTACTGATAGCGGGAGGGTACACAATGAGCAGTTCTTC. Protein sequence: CSTDSGRVHNEQFF.

There are a few counts of this clonotype. The chain has TRBV6-5 and TRBJ2-4, with D tentatively TRBD1 (6 bases). The CDR3 is made up of 16 amino acids. Trimming took 2 bases from V and 0 from J, leaving 11 bases between them. Germline V CDR1 and CDR2: MNHEY, SVGAGI. CDR3 in DNA: TGTGCCAGCAGTTACAGGGACACCGAAGCCAAAAACATTCAGTACTTC. Protein sequence: CASSYRDTEAKNIQYF.

This clonotype has a single count. The chain joins TRBV24-1 to TRBJ2-1, with TRBD2 matching over 9 bases. The CDR3 spans 16 residues. V lost 6 bases, J lost 6 bases, and 11 bases stayed unmatched. Germline V lookup: CDR1 KGHDR, CDR2 SFDVKD. This CDR3 is CATSFSGAGGGNEQFF. In DNA, the CDR3 is TGTGCCACCAGTTTCAGCGGAGCGGGAGGTGGCAATGAGCAGTTCTTC.

This clonotype came up many times. The V call is TRBV24-1, the J call TRBJ2-1, with D possibly being TRBD2 (5 bases). Germline CDR1 is KGHDR and CDR2 is SFDVKD. The length of the CDR3 is 16 residues. Trimming took 5 bases from V and 5 from J, leaving 18 bases between them. CDR3 nucleotides: TGTGCCACCAGTGCTTCTAGCAACTCCATCCACAATGAGCAGTTCTTC. Translating it yields CATSASSNSIHNEQFF.

V and J are TRBV11-2 and TRBJ2-7; 9 bases map to TRBD1. CDR1 SGHAT and CDR2 FQNNGV come from the germline V gene. CDR3 length: 16 amino acids. The trim removed 2 bases at V and 0 bases at J, leaving 5 bases unmatched. CDR3 nucleotides: TGTGCCAGCAGCTTACCCGGGACAGGGACCTCCTACGAGCAGTACTTC. Protein: CASSLPGTGTSYEQYF.

The chain joins TRBV10-3 to TRBJ1-5; TRBD1 aligns across 9 bases. After removal of 6 bases from V and 5 bases from J, the junction contained 8 bases not matched to a gene. The length of the CDR3 is 15 residues. CDR1 is ENHRY, CDR2 SYGVKD, per germline. The CDR3, as DNA: TGTGCCATCAGGAGGGGGACAGGGTCCGATCAGCCCCAGCATTTT. Its protein is CAIRRGTGSDQPQHF.

This clonotype was observed at least ten times. This chain joins TRBV7-9 and TRBJ2-7; 7 positions agree with TRBD1. This CDR3 contains 14 residues. J lost 2 bases, V lost 5 bases, and 6 bases had no gene match. Per the germline V gene, CDR1 is SEHNR and CDR2 is FQNEAQ (reference sequence). The CDR3 DNA reads as TGTGCCAGCAGCCTCGGGACAGCACCCTACGAGCAGTACTTC. Amino acid sequence: CASSLGTAPYEQYF.

CDR3 in DNA: TGTGCCAGCAGTGACGGACAGGGAATCAATCAGCCCCAGCATTTT. Protein product: CASSDGQGINQPQHF. V usage is TRBV25-1 and J usage is TRBJ1-5; 8 bases agree with TRBD1. The germline V gene has CDR1 MGHDK and CDR2 SYGVNS. This CDR3 spans 15 amino acids. Trimming took 3 bases from V and 3 from J; bases not matched to a gene: 4.

As for this clonotype: This sequence may be a read error, since a much larger clone differs from it by one base. The conserved phenylalanine or tryptophan is not found at the CDR3 terminus, so this likely reflects a read error. The J gene is TRBJ2-3, the V gene TRBV11-2; D is undetermined. V dropped 1 base and J dropped 0 bases, with 5 bases sitting between them. This CDR3 has 14 amino acids. Germline CDR1 reads SGHAT; CDR2 reads FQNNGV. CDR3 in DNA: TGTGCCAGCAGCTTAGGGTGGAGCACAGATACGCAGTATCTT. Residues: CASSLGWSTDTQYL.

Details on this clonotype: A much larger clone differs from this one at a single base, so this may be a read error. The V and J genes are TRBV11-2 and TRBJ2-1; a weak D match, TRBD1 (6 bases). This CDR3 region has 14 residues. Germline CDR1 reads SGHAT; CDR2 reads FQNNGV. The CDR3 sequence: CASSPVRGRETRYF. The CDR3 DNA follows: TGTGCCAGCAGCCCCGTCAGGGGCCGAGAGACCCGGTACTTC.

The chain carries TRBV13 and TRBJ2-5, with 13 bases lining up with TRBD2. Germline V gives CDR1 PRHDT, CDR2 FYEKMQ (reference sequence). The V gene end was trimmed by 5 bases and the J gene end by 2 bases; junction bases not matched to a gene: 5. The CDR3 length is 16 residues. CDR3 in DNA: TGTGCCAGCAGCGTACGACTAGCGGGAGGTCAAGAGACCCAGTACTTC. Amino acid sequence: CASSVRLAGGQETQYF.

This clonotype was recorded many times. The chain joins TRBV20-1 to TRBJ2-1; 10 nucleotides align to TRBD2. The junction had 9 bases not matched to a gene; V was cut back by 0 bases and J by 7 bases. Per germline, CDR1 DFQATT and CDR2 SNEGSKA (reference sequence). The CDR3 covers 16 residues. Written as DNA, the CDR3 is TGCAGTGCTAGAGATCTGGCTAGCGGGAGAGGGAATGAGCAGTTCTTC. Its protein is CSARDLASGRGNEQFF.

This clonotype was observed at least ten times. This chain links TRBV28 with TRBJ2-7, with D tentatively TRBD2 (6 bases). With 6 bases removed from V and 1 base from J, the gap between germline ends came to 10 bases. This CDR3 region has 13 residues. The germline V gene has CDR1 MDHEN and CDR2 SYDVKM. The DNA for the CDR3 is TGTGCCAGCAGGCGGAGGGTGTCCTACGAGCAGTACTTC. Translating it yields CASRRRVSYEQYF. The entire variable domain, with the rest obtained from reference TRBV28 and TRBJ2-7, is as follows: DVKVTQSSRYLVKRTGEKVFLECVQDMDHENMFWYRQDPGLGLRLIYFSYDVKMKEKGDIPEGYSVSREKKERFSLILESASTNQTSMYLCASRRRVSYEQYFGPGTRLTVT.

The J gene is TRBJ2-1, the V gene TRBV10-3; 14 nucleotides align to TRBD2. Per germline, CDR1 ENHRY and CDR2 SYGVKD. The trim removed 10 bases at V and 7 bases at J, leaving 21 bases unmatched. The CDR3 is made up of 19 amino acids. CDR3 in DNA: TGTGCCACGGGAAAACCGACAGGCGCCGGGACTAGCGGGAGTAATGAGCAGTTCTTC. Its translation: CATGKPTGAGTSGSNEQFF.

The sample holds a few counts of this clonotype. This sequence joins TRBV28 and TRBJ1-5; TRBD1 might be the D (6 bases). V shed 3 bases and J shed 4 bases, with 10 bases lying between them. The CDR3 covers 14 residues. Germline V gives CDR1 MDHEN, CDR2 SYDVKM. CDR3 sequence: CASSFGQLNQPQHF. CDR3 DNA sequence: TGTGCCAGCAGTTTTGGACAGTTAAATCAGCCCCAGCATTTT.